These 14 T cell receptor beta chains came from one sample sequenced in a study of T cell responses to AZD1222 COVID-19 vaccine (dated by TCRdb to the early 2020s). Preparation of the library involved the immunoSEQ multiplex PCR assay. This immuneACCESS table, as held by TCRdb, lists in-frame sequences with V and J called but not all clones. Of the missing ones, under half trace to an unresolved V gene in checked studies; the others have no known cause. Present in this sample are 85,000 to 120,000 clones, around 86% of which were seen just once. The ten largest clones capture 5% of the sample. The sample's time point label, in plain terms: baseline before first vaccination. Sequencing used peripheral blood, obtained on day 0 of AZD1222 vaccination. All receptors derive from an adult in good health.

The chain combines TRBV3-1 (or the pseudogene TRBV3-2) with TRBJ2-7; 7 nucleotides match TRBD2. The V gene end was trimmed by 4 bases and the J gene end by 0 bases; junction bases not matched to a gene: 6. There are 15 residues in the CDR3. The germline CDR1 and CDR2 sequences are LGHDT and YNNKEL (reference sequence). CDR3 amino acids: CASSPGGPSSYEQYF. The CDR3 DNA is TGTGCCAGCAGCCCGGGGGGACCCAGCTCCTACGAGCAGTACTTC.

The V gene is TRBV6-2 or TRBV6-3, the J gene TRBJ2-7; D may be TRBD1 (5 bases). CDR3 length: 13 residues. V lost 6 bases, J lost 2 bases, and 11 bases lay in between. Germline loops: CDR1 MNHEY, CDR2 SVGEGT. This chain's CDR3 is CASSLDRPYEQYF. The CDR3 DNA follows: TGTGCCAGCAGCCTTGACAGACCCTACGAGCAGTACTTC.

The chain couples TRBV29-1 to TRBJ2-7, with 12 bases lining up with TRBD2. The CDR3 runs to 14 residues. CDR1 is SQVTM, CDR2 ANQGSEA, per germline. The trim removed 7 bases at V and 5 bases at J, leaving 9 bases unmatched. Here the CDR3 reads CSGRLAGARNEQYF. The CDR3 bases are TGCAGCGGCCGACTAGCGGGAGCGAGGAACGAGCAGTACTTC.

The chain employs TRBV19 and TRBJ1-4, with D unresolved. Trimming cost V 5 bases and J 1 base, with 8 bases left between them. The length of the CDR3 is 14 residues. The V gene's germline CDR1 is LNHDA and CDR2 SQIVND (reference sequence). CDR3: CASSRMGTNEKLFF. CDR3 nucleotide sequence: TGTGCCAGTAGTCGTATGGGAACTAATGAAAAACTGTTTTTT.

CDR3 sequence: CASSRSAQGASGAGYTF. The CDR3 DNA reads TGTGCCAGTAGTAGATCAGCACAGGGTGCGTCGGGTGCGGGCTACACCTTC. This rearrangement joins TRBV19 to TRBJ1-2; possible D gene TRBD1, 6 bases. Trimming cost V 4 bases and J 8 bases, with 26 bases left between them. Germline CDR1 reads LNHDA; CDR2 reads SQIVND (reference sequence). The CDR3 sequence is 17 residues long. The whole variable domain, filled in from reference TRBV19 and TRBJ1-2, reads DGGITQSPKYLFRKEGQNVTLSCEQNLNHDAMYWYRQDPGQGLRLIYYSQIVNDFQKGDIAEGYSVSREKKESFPLTVTSAQKNPTAFYLCASSRSAQGASGAGYTFGSGTRLTVV.

This clone was seen a single time. The rearrangement joins TRBV27 to TRBJ1-1; D remains unclear. V was trimmed by 6 bases and J by 1 base, leaving 6 bases between them. This CDR3 is 12 amino acids long. The V gene's germline CDR1 is MNHEY and CDR2 SMNVEV (reference sequence). The CDR3 coding sequence is TGTGCCAGCAGCAACACGAACACTGAAGCTTTCTTT. This codes for CASSNTNTEAFF.

This chain uses TRBV30 with TRBJ1-3; D may be TRBD1 (5 bases). CDR1 is GTSNPN and CDR2 is SVGIG in the germline V gene (reference sequence). Trimming stripped 2 bases from V and 3 bases from J, with 8 bases between. This CDR3 region has 13 residues. The CDR3, as DNA: TGTGCCTGGAGTAAAGGGGTTGGAAACACCATATATTTT. Translation: CAWSKGVGNTIYF.

The genes are TRBV4-2 and TRBJ2-1; TRBD2 aligns across 8 bases. The J segment lost 10 bases and the V segment lost 0 bases, leaving 14 bases of the junction unmatched. Germline V gene sequence: CDR1 LGHNA, CDR2 YNFKEQ. The CDR3 is 17 residues long. This CDR3 is CASSQEFFGGGPTEQFF. The CDR3, as DNA: TGTGCCAGCAGCCAAGAGTTTTTCGGGGGGGGGCCAACAGAGCAGTTCTTC.

The chain combines TRBV6-4 with TRBJ1-1; no reliable D call. The CDR3 spans 13 residues. V lost 6 bases to trimming and J lost 2 bases, with 10 bases between them. Germline CDR1 and CDR2: MRHNA and SNTAGT. CDR3: CASSKEINTEAFF. CDR3 DNA: TGTGCCAGCAGCAAAGAAATAAACACTGAAGCTTTCTTT.

The gene calls are TRBV28 and TRBJ1-5; D is possibly TRBD1 (5 bases). Per germline, CDR1 MDHEN and CDR2 SYDVKM. The CDR3 runs 14 residues. Between the trimmed V and J ends, which lost 5 bases and 3 bases, there was a span of 11 bases. The CDR3 nucleotides are TGTGCCAGCAGTAGAAGGGGTTTCAATCAGCCCCAGCATTTT. Translation gives CASSRRGFNQPQHF. Complete variable domain (other parts from reference TRBV28 and TRBJ1-5): DVKVTQSSRYLVKRTGEKVFLECVQDMDHENMFWYRQDPGLGLRLIYFSYDVKMKEKGDIPEGYSVSREKKERFSLILESASTNQTSMYLCASSRRGFNQPQHFGDGTRLSIL.

The V and J genes are TRBV9 and TRBJ2-7; 9 nucleotides align to TRBD1. This CDR3 spans 16 amino acids. Unmatched junction bases numbered 9, after V lost 0 bases and J lost 5 bases. Looked up from germline, CDR1 is SGDLS and CDR2 is YYNGEE. The CDR3 DNA follows: TGTGCCAGCAGCGTAGGTATGGGACAGGGTTCCGACGAGCAGTACTTC. Its protein is CASSVGMGQGSDEQYF.

The chain employs TRBV5-8 and TRBJ2-2; D not certain. The germline gives CDR1 SGHTS, CDR2 YDEGEE. The V gene lost 6 bases and the J gene lost 9 bases, with 21 bases spanning the gap. This CDR3 comprises 15 residues. CDR3: CASTPTSPVGRELFF. CDR3 DNA: TGTGCCAGCACCCCCACCTCTCCGGTTGGAAGGGAGCTGTTTTTT.

The DNA of the CDR3 is TGCAGTGCTAGTTTTCCTAGCGGAACGAACACCGGGGAGCTGTTTTTT. As protein: CSASFPSGTNTGELFF. V is TRBV20-1 and J is TRBJ2-2; 7 bases agree with TRBD2. CDR1 and CDR2 from the germline V gene are DFQATT and SNEGSKA (reference sequence). Trimming removed 3 bases from V and 0 bases from J; junction bases left unmatched: 7. There are 16 residues in the CDR3.

The chain uses TRBV7-9 and TRBJ2-7; TRBD1 matches 11 bases. Germline V CDR1 and CDR2: SEHNR, FQNEAQ (reference sequence). Unmatched junction bases numbered 7, after V lost 0 bases and J lost 6 bases. The CDR3 runs to 16 residues. CDR3 sequence: CASSLAWDRGVPEQYF. DNA of the CDR3: TGTGCCAGCAGCTTAGCCTGGGACAGGGGGGTCCCCGAGCAGTACTTC.